Listed below are T cell receptor beta chains from one sample, sequenced in a study of multiple sclerosis patients with progressive multifocal leukoencephalopathy. Here immunoSEQ multiplex PCR was the method, and the copy in TCRdb shows in-frame clones only, minus some. The profile covers about 32,000 clones, with nearly 95% appearing a single time and less than 2% taken by the ten largest. Sequencing was performed on PBMCs. These receptors were collected from a young man with multiple sclerosis. Both conserved end residues are part of each CDR3. Each record gives: CDR3 length, J gene, V gene, clone size, D gene, CDR3 DNA, CDR3 protein. The D gene is left open where the match is weak. Clone size, where shown, is once, few, many, or a class for clones that have expanded.

13 TRBJ1-3 TRBV5-6 - - TGTGCCAGCAGCGTGGTGGATGGAAACACCATATATTTT CASSVVDGNTIYF
17 TRBJ1-3 TRBV4-1 - TRBD1 TGCGCCAGCAGCCAGAACCCCGGGACAGGCTCTGGAAACACCATATATTTT CASSQNPGTGSGNTIYF
17 TRBJ1-3 TRBV7-2 - - TGTGCCAGCAGCTTAGGAGGGAGGCCTTCGGGTGGAAACACCATATATTTT CASSLGGRPSGGNTIYF
18 TRBJ2-3 TRBV7-2 - TRBD2 TGTGCCAGCAGCTTTAAGGGACTAGCGGGAGTCAAGAGGGATACGCAGTATTTT CASSFKGLAGVKRDTQYF
14 TRBJ1-2 TRBV30 - - TGTGCCTGGAGTGGAGGGGGGATTGGCTATGGCTACACCTTC CAWSGGGIGYGYTF
12 TRBJ1-2 TRBV10-3 - - TGTGCCATCAGTGAGTCGAGGACTAGCTACACCTTC CAISESRTSYTF
16 TRBJ2-1 TRBV19 - - TGTGCCAGTAGTACCTTGGACAGTCCACCCTACAATGAGCAGTTCTTC CASSTLDSPPYNEQFF
16 TRBJ2-5 TRBV11-2 - TRBD2 TGTGCCAGCAGCTCTGAATACGGGGCGGGGGTCGAGACCCAGTACTTC CASSSEYGAGVETQYF
15 TRBJ1-2 TRBV6-5 - - TGTGCCAGCAGTTACGACAGCGCCTCCAACTATGGCTACACCTTC CASSYDSASNYGYTF
12 TRBJ2-1 TRBV7-9 - - TGTGCCAGCAGCTTAGGGTTAGACGAGGGGTTCTTC CASSLGLDEGFF
13 TRBJ2-1 TRBV5-6 - - TGTGCCAGCAGCTTGGCTCCCCAAGACGGGCAGTTCTTC CASSLAPQDGQFF
12 TRBJ1-5 TRBV29-1 once - TGCAGCGTTGGGGGGGTGGATCAGCCCCAGCATTTT CSVGGVDQPQHF
18 TRBJ1-1 TRBV7-2 - - TGTGCCAGCATCGCCGCGATGGGGGGGGTACTCATGAACACTGAAGCTTTCTTT CASIAAMGGVLMNTEAFF
16 TRBJ2-7 TRBV4-3 - - TGCGCCAGCAGCCAGATACCTCAGGACACCGAACGGGAGCAGTACTTC CASSQIPQDTEREQYF
15 TRBJ1-5 TRBV18 few - TGTGCCAGCGCCCATACTAAGTCCCGAGAGGGGCCCCAGCATTTT CASAHTKSREGPQHF
15 TRBJ2-3 TRBV7-2 - - TGTGCCAGCAGCTTGGTACAGGGATTCGCAGATACGCAGTATTTT CASSLVQGFADTQYF
18 TRBJ2-4 TRBV18 - - TGTGCCAGCTCACCCCTCCCGATAGCGGCTCTAGCCAAAAACATTCAGTACTTC CASSPLPIAALAKNIQYF
16 TRBJ2-5 TRBV9 - - TGTGCCAGCAGCGAGGGACACACTACGTACCAAGAGACCCAGTACTTC CASSEGHTTYQETQYF
15 TRBJ2-7 TRBV4-1 once - TGCGCCAGCAGCCAAGAGGAGGTCGGTTTCTACGAGCAGTACTTC CASSQEEVGFYEQYF
14 TRBJ2-5 TRBV5-6 - - TGTGCCAGCTGGGTATGGGGGGTTTGGGAGACCCAGTACTTC CASWVWGVWETQYF
15 TRBJ2-7 TRBV4-2 - - TGTGCCAGCAGCCAAGTAGTTTCGAGCTCCTACGAGCAGTACTTC CASSQVVSSSYEQYF
13 TRBJ2-1 TRBV7-2 - - TGTGCCAGCAGCACCAGCTCCTACAATGAGCAGTTCTTC CASSTSSYNEQFF
11 TRBJ2-7 TRBV4-3 - - TGCGCCAGCAGCCAAGGGCCCGAGCAGTACTTC CASSQGPEQYF
12 TRBJ1-4 TRBV7-9 - - TGTGCCAGCAGCTTACATAATGAAAAACTGTTTTTT CASSLHNEKLFF
15 TRBJ2-1 TRBV7-2 - TRBD2 TGTGCCAGCAGTGGCGGACTAGCGGGTACCAATGAGCAGTTCTTC CASSGGLAGTNEQFF
15 TRBJ2-7 TRBV27 - TRBD1 TGTGCCAGCAGTCTCTCGGGACAGGGGAGATACGAGCAGTACTTC CASSLSGQGRYEQYF
13 TRBJ1-5 TRBV30 - - TGTGCCTGGAGTGTACAGAGAAATCAGCCCCAGCATTTT CAWSVQRNQPQHF
14 TRBJ2-2 TRBV4-3 - - TGCGCCAGCCAGAGAAGTAGGAACACCGGGGAGCTGTTTTTT CASQRSRNTGELFF
8 TRBJ1-1 TRBV25-1 - - TGTGCCTCTTACTACAGGGTTTTT CASYYRVF
15 TRBJ1-2 TRBV6-7 - - TGTGCCAGCACTGACCCGGGACCGACGCTGGGGGGCTACACCTTC CASTDPGPTLGGYTF
14 TRBJ2-7 TRBV19 - TRBD1 TGTGCCAGTACCCTGACAGGGAGTTCCCCCGAGCAGTACTTC CASTLTGSSPEQYF
15 TRBJ1-1 TRBV30 - TRBD1 TGTGCCTGGAGACTAGGACAGGGGATAAACACTGAAGCTTTCTTT CAWRLGQGINTEAFF
15 TRBJ1-1 TRBV11-3 - TRBD1 TGTGCCAGCACTTCACTCAGGGCAGGGGGTTCTGAAGCTTTCTTT CASTSLRAGGSEAFF
14 TRBJ1-2 TRBV18 - - TGTGCCAGCTCACCCCCCGCAGGGCTGTATGGCTACACCTTC CASSPPAGLYGYTF
15 TRBJ2-1 TRBV11-3 - - TGTGCCAGCAGCCCCCTTCTAGCGAATAACAATGAGCAGTTCTTC CASSPLLANNNEQFF
15 TRBJ1-1 TRBV14 - TRBD1 TGTGCCAGCAGCCAATACAGGGGCGGGAACACTGAAGCTTTCTTT CASSQYRGGNTEAFF
14 TRBJ2-5 TRBV7-9 once TRBD1 TGTGCCAGCAGCTATACAGGGGGTAGAGAGACCCAGTACTTC CASSYTGGRETQYF
11 TRBJ2-5 TRBV12-5 once - TGTGCTAGTGCGTCAAGAGAGACCCAGTACTTC CASASRETQYF
13 TRBJ2-2 TRBV5-4 - - TGTGCCAGCAGCTTGGCTGGGATCGGGGAGCTGTTTTTT CASSLAGIGELFF
11 TRBJ1-2 TRBV20-1 - - TGCAGTGCTACGGGACGGATGATTTACACCTTC CSATGRMIYTF
18 TRBJ2-2 TRBV14 - TRBD2 TGTGCCAGCAGCCCCGGGACTAGCGGGAGAGAAGAGACCGGGGAGCTGTTTTTT CASSPGTSGREETGELFF
14 TRBJ2-5 TRBV13 - TRBD1 TGTGCCAGCAGCTGGGGGACAGGGGAGGAGACCCAGTACTTC CASSWGTGEETQYF